This T cell receptor beta chain derives from a study of identical twins (dated by TCRdb to 2016 to 2017). Study-wide context: TCR alpha and beta repertoires from monozygotic twins, unrelated adults of various ages and cord blood were deep-sequenced to test whether fetal clonotypes persist. Replicate twin experiments were performed at different times using different library preparation protocols to rule out contamination.

This clonotype was recorded a few times. Its antigen remains unidentified. Base qualities were left out, and no much larger clone turns up one base away. Only healthy Caucasian donors were included. The researchers also sequenced three unrelated adults who were not twins: a male aged 18 to 29, a male aged 50 to 60, and a female aged 50 to 60. Miltenyi CD45RO+ enrichment and human naive T-cell isolation kits were used to isolate memory (CD45RO+) and naive T cells from PBMC. Trimmed from V: 1 base; trimmed from J: 4 bases; junction bases lacking a gene match: 4. The CDR3 numbers 15 residues from cysteine through phenylalanine. The kept DNA is CDR3 alone, 45 bases in frame from the first base. CDR1 and CDR2 (LNHNV, YYDKDF) derive from the germline V gene (reference sequence). Overall study outcomes, separate from this receptor: In beta out-of-frame sequences, excess twin sharing was weaker, because having fewer shared sequences lowered the signal-to-noise ratio. Compared with coincidental sharing between unrelated individuals, out-of-frame TCR alpha sequences shared between twins had an excess of sequences with low generation probability. Fewer insertions were carried by abundant cord blood beta clonotypes, a similar but weaker trend appeared in young adult naive repertoires, and no such trend appeared in memory repertoires. Out-of-frame TCR alpha sharing in monozygotic twins was systematically underestimated by recombination models, whereas sharing between unrelated individuals was in agreement with the recombination models. Because the same donors could not be followed over many years, the conclusions relied on cross-sectional statistical analysis. Zero-insertion analyses could be partly confounded by invariant T cells such as MAIT and iNKT, though diverse VJ usage argued against such confounding for most clonotypes.

The method was 5' RACE. The run used an Illumina HiSeq 2000. A universal primer binding site was added through template switching, and the final cDNA carried a unique molecular identifier so that TCR cDNA molecules could be counted accurately. First-strand cDNA for TCR alpha and beta chains was synthesized from specific primers in the conserved constant-segment region. To control for contamination, every cDNA library was double barcoded, receiving both a SMART-Mk sample barcode and Illumina barcodes. TruSeq adapter sequences and Illumina sample barcodes were added in two successive PCR steps. TCR alpha and beta cDNA libraries were sequenced on the Illumina HiSeq platform with custom primers. In the original analysis: Raw reads were processed with MiGEC to extract unique molecular identifiers, and MiXCR was used to determine CDR3 positions. Recombination models were inferred per individual with the repgenHMM and IGoR tools using an EM algorithm. Shared clonotypes were analyzed with the tcR package in R, and sharing was normalized by the product of cloneset sizes. Out-of-frame nonproductive sequences were analyzed to study raw recombination free of thymic and clonal selection effects. TCRdb redid the processing of the public reads, applying fastp at Q25 and MiXCR, and retained in-frame beta chains. Merged by CDR3 protein, the rows form single entries marked with the most common genes and DNA. TCRdb, not the authors, supplied the V and J calls. The sample data list about 390,000 distinct CDR3 sequences, and approximately 8.8% of these were observed just once. The top ten hold about 9.1% of the sample.

The sample consisted of naive T cells sorted from blood. The cell subset or site tag for this specimen amounts to: cells isolated with a human naive T-cell isolation kit. The chain is encoded by TRBV15 joined to TRBJ2-1; 7 junctional bases match TRBD2. This clonotype was sampled from a woman in her 50s in good health. The DNA is as follows: TGTGCCACCAGCAGAGCTCTAGCGGCATACAATGAGCAGTTCTTC. This sequence encodes CATSRALAAYNEQFF. Full variable domain (CDR3 extended with the reference TRBV15 and TRBJ2-1 proteins): DAMVIQNPRYQVTQFGKPVTLSCSQTLNHNVMYWYQQKSSQAPKLLFHYYDKDFNNEADTPDNFQSRRPNTSFCFLDIRSPGLGDTAMYLCATSRALAAYNEQFFGPGTRLTVL.